These T cell receptor beta chains were read from a single sample in a study of long-term antiretroviral therapy in people with HIV. Profiled with immunoSEQ multiplex PCR; TCRdb holds only in-frame clones, not every one. The sample yields approximately 11,000 clones, about 80% seen once. The specimen comprised unsorted PBMCs, sampled at the start of antiretroviral therapy, before treatment. These receptors all stem from a man aged 25 to 40 with HIV. CDR3s include the opening cysteine and the closing phenylalanine or tryptophan. The D gene is left open where the match is weak. Only part of the rows carry a size: once, few, many, or a class if the clone is expanded.

V gene: TRBV5-1
clone size: NA
D gene: NA
J gene: TRBJ1-2
CDR3 protein: CASSLDLGGYTF
CDR3 DNA: TGCGCCAGCAGCTTGGACTTGGGGGGCTACACCTTC

V gene: TRBV29-1
clone size: NA
D gene: NA
J gene: TRBJ2-5
CDR3 protein: CSARLGRQETQYF
CDR3 DNA: TGCAGCGCAAGACTTGGGAGGCAAGAGACCCAGTACTTC

V gene: TRBV7-8
clone size: few
D gene: NA
J gene: TRBJ2-1
CDR3 protein: CASGLEVHEQFF
CDR3 DNA: TGTGCCAGCGGACTGGAGGTTCATGAGCAGTTCTTC

V gene: TRBV13
clone size: NA
D gene: NA
J gene: TRBJ2-2
CDR3 protein: CASSLGRGNTGELFF
CDR3 DNA: TGTGCCAGCAGCTTAGGCAGGGGGAACACCGGGGAGCTGTTTTTT

V gene: TRBV14
clone size: NA
D gene: TRBD2
J gene: TRBJ2-7
CDR3 protein: CASSPSGYEQYF
CDR3 DNA: TGTGCCAGCAGCCCTAGCGGCTACGAGCAGTACTTC

V gene: TRBV28
clone size: NA
D gene: NA
J gene: TRBJ2-7
CDR3 protein: CASSLSLTYEQYF
CDR3 DNA: TGTGCCAGCAGTTTGTCCCTGACCTACGAGCAGTACTTC

V gene: TRBV5-4
clone size: NA
D gene: NA
J gene: TRBJ2-5
CDR3 protein: CASSLGSGARETQYF
CDR3 DNA: TGTGCCAGCAGCTTGGGGTCGGGGGCGCGGGAGACCCAGTACTTC

V gene: TRBV5-6
clone size: NA
D gene: NA
J gene: TRBJ1-1
CDR3 protein: CASSLVGVNTEAFF
CDR3 DNA: TGTGCCAGCAGCTTGGTCGGGGTAAACACTGAAGCTTTCTTT

V gene: TRBV7-9
clone size: NA
D gene: TRBD1
J gene: TRBJ2-5
CDR3 protein: CASSLRDSQETQYF
CDR3 DNA: TGTGCCAGCAGCTTACGGGACAGCCAAGAGACCCAGTACTTC

V gene: TRBV5-4
clone size: once
D gene: NA
J gene: TRBJ2-3
CDR3 protein: CASSLGGFSSTDTQYF
CDR3 DNA: TGTGCCAGCAGCTTGGGGGGCTTCTCTAGCACAGATACGCAGTATTTT

V gene: TRBV11-3
clone size: NA
D gene: TRBD1
J gene: TRBJ2-1
CDR3 protein: CASSARGGRGPNEQFF
CDR3 DNA: TGTGCCAGCAGCGCCCGGGGTGGCAGGGGGCCCAATGAGCAGTTCTTC

V gene: TRBV28
clone size: once
D gene: NA
J gene: TRBJ1-2
CDR3 protein: CASSFGRSGNYGYTF
CDR3 DNA: TGTGCCAGCAGTTTCGGACGGTCCGGAAACTATGGCTACACCTTC

V gene: TRBV6-6
clone size: NA
D gene: NA
J gene: TRBJ1-2
CDR3 protein: CASSIRTSQVNYGYTF
CDR3 DNA: TGTGCCAGCAGTATTAGGACATCCCAAGTGAACTATGGCTACACCTTC

V gene: TRBV7-2
clone size: NA
D gene: TRBD1
J gene: TRBJ2-7
CDR3 protein: CASSLVGTGIPYEQYF
CDR3 DNA: TGTGCCAGCAGCTTAGTAGGGACAGGGATTCCCTACGAGCAGTACTTC

V gene: TRBV5-1
clone size: NA
D gene: NA
J gene: TRBJ1-1
CDR3 protein: CASSLRGNTEAFF
CDR3 DNA: TGCGCCAGCAGTTTACGGGGGAACACTGAAGCTTTCTTT

V gene: TRBV13
clone size: NA
D gene: TRBD1
J gene: TRBJ2-7
CDR3 protein: CASSQREGGQYF
CDR3 DNA: TGTGCCAGCAGTCAACGCGAAGGGGGCCAGTACTTC

V gene: TRBV5-4
clone size: NA
D gene: TRBD1
J gene: TRBJ2-5
CDR3 protein: CASSPITSTGAETQYF
CDR3 DNA: TGTGCCAGCAGCCCAATTACCAGTACAGGGGCCGAGACCCAGTACTTC

V gene: TRBV30
clone size: NA
D gene: NA
J gene: TRBJ1-5
CDR3 protein: CAWSPWGRGQPQHF
CDR3 DNA: TGTGCCTGGAGCCCCTGGGGTAGGGGACAGCCCCAGCATTTT

V gene: TRBV7-2
clone size: NA
D gene: NA
J gene: TRBJ2-7
CDR3 protein: CASSLVSFFQAPYEQYF
CDR3 DNA: TGTGCCAGCAGCTTAGTCAGTTTTTTCCAGGCTCCCTACGAGCAGTACTTC

V gene: TRBV19
clone size: NA
D gene: NA
J gene: TRBJ1-1
CDR3 protein: CASSIWGGVTEAFF
CDR3 DNA: TGTGCCAGTAGTATATGGGGAGGGGTGACTGAAGCTTTCTTT

V gene: TRBV6-5
clone size: NA
D gene: NA
J gene: TRBJ1-3
CDR3 protein: CASSYLQAGDTIYF
CDR3 DNA: TGTGCCAGCAGTTACCTCCAAGCTGGGGACACCATATATTTT

V gene: TRBV28
clone size: NA
D gene: NA
J gene: TRBJ1-5
CDR3 protein: CASSPDRGSNQPQHF
CDR3 DNA: TGTGCCAGCAGTCCGGACAGAGGCAGCAATCAGCCCCAGCATTTT

V gene: TRBV7-7
clone size: NA
D gene: TRBD2
J gene: TRBJ2-3
CDR3 protein: CASSPLAGVTDTQYF
CDR3 DNA: TGTGCTAGCAGCCCACTAGCGGGAGTCACAGATACGCAGTATTTT

V gene: TRBV9
clone size: NA
D gene: TRBD2
J gene: TRBJ2-5
CDR3 protein: CASSVDPGSGMETQYF
CDR3 DNA: TGTGCCAGCAGCGTAGATCCGGGTAGCGGGATGGAGACCCAGTACTTC

V gene: TRBV6-5
clone size: NA
D gene: NA
J gene: TRBJ1-2
CDR3 protein: CASSPTETYGYTF
CDR3 DNA: TGTGCCAGCAGTCCCACTGAAACTTATGGCTACACCTTC

V gene: TRBV5-1
clone size: NA
D gene: TRBD1
J gene: TRBJ2-7
CDR3 protein: CASSQLSGTGAEQYF
CDR3 DNA: TGCGCCAGCAGCCAACTGTCCGGGACAGGGGCCGAGCAGTACTTC

V gene: TRBV6-6
clone size: NA
D gene: TRBD2
J gene: TRBJ2-2
CDR3 protein: CASSKLAGVTGELFF
CDR3 DNA: TGTGCCAGCAGTAAACTAGCGGGAGTCACCGGGGAGCTGTTTTTT

V gene: TRBV7-6
clone size: NA
D gene: NA
J gene: TRBJ1-3
CDR3 protein: CASSAGTGNTIYF
CDR3 DNA: TGTGCCAGCAGCGCCGGGACAGGAAACACCATATATTTT

V gene: TRBV5-1
clone size: NA
D gene: TRBD1
J gene: TRBJ1-2
CDR3 protein: CASSSTGGNYGYTF
CDR3 DNA: TGCGCCAGCAGTTCGACAGGGGGCAACTATGGCTACACCTTC

V gene: TRBV30
clone size: NA
D gene: NA
J gene: TRBJ2-3
CDR3 protein: CAWSVAFDHTDTQYF
CDR3 DNA: TGTGCCTGGAGTGTGGCTTTTGACCACACAGATACGCAGTATTTT

V gene: TRBV30
clone size: NA
D gene: TRBD2
J gene: TRBJ2-1
CDR3 protein: CAWESGGSSYNEQFF
CDR3 DNA: TGTGCCTGGGAGAGCGGGGGAAGCTCCTACAATGAGCAGTTCTTC

V gene: TRBV2
clone size: few
D gene: NA
J gene: TRBJ1-2
CDR3 protein: CASSEVEGDLRGYTF
CDR3 DNA: TGTGCCAGCAGTGAAGTTGAGGGGGATCTCCGTGGCTACACCTTC

V gene: TRBV19
clone size: NA
D gene: NA
J gene: TRBJ1-2
CDR3 protein: CASRDDRTNYGYTF
CDR3 DNA: TGTGCCAGTAGAGATGACAGGACTAACTATGGCTACACCTTC

V gene: TRBV5-8
clone size: NA
D gene: NA
J gene: TRBJ2-7
CDR3 protein: CASSPEGIYEQYF
CDR3 DNA: TGTGCCAGCAGCCCCGAGGGAATCTACGAGCAGTACTTC

V gene: TRBV5-5
clone size: NA
D gene: NA
J gene: TRBJ1-1
CDR3 protein: CASSYRLMNTEAFF
CDR3 DNA: TGTGCCAGCAGCTACCGACTGATGAACACTGAAGCTTTCTTT

V gene: TRBV19
clone size: NA
D gene: NA
J gene: TRBJ1-4
CDR3 protein: CASSSPPSEKLFF
CDR3 DNA: TGTGCCAGTAGTTCCCCTCCAAGCGAAAAACTGTTTTTT

V gene: TRBV19
clone size: NA
D gene: TRBD2
J gene: TRBJ2-5
CDR3 protein: CASSYQGGRETQYF
CDR3 DNA: TGTGCCAGTAGTTACCAGGGAGGGAGAGAGACCCAGTACTTC

V gene: TRBV6-6
clone size: few
D gene: NA
J gene: TRBJ2-7
CDR3 protein: CASGDRAPTYEQYF
CDR3 DNA: TGTGCCAGCGGGGACCGAGCCCCTACCTACGAGCAGTACTTC

V gene: TRBV19
clone size: NA
D gene: NA
J gene: TRBJ1-1
CDR3 protein: CASIPPGGLAEAFF
CDR3 DNA: TGTGCCAGTATCCCCCCGGGAGGGCTGGCTGAAGCTTTCTTT

V gene: TRBV4-2
clone size: NA
D gene: NA
J gene: TRBJ1-3
CDR3 protein: CASSPAQGAGNTIYF
CDR3 DNA: TGTGCCAGCAGCCCAGCACAGGGTGCGGGAAACACCATATATTTT

V gene: TRBV18
clone size: NA
D gene: NA
J gene: TRBJ2-7
CDR3 protein: CASSRSDSSYEQYF
CDR3 DNA: TGTGCCAGCTCACGATCGGACAGCTCCTACGAGCAGTACTTC

V gene: TRBV5-1
clone size: NA
D gene: TRBD1
J gene: TRBJ1-1
CDR3 protein: CASRQGSSNTEAFF
CDR3 DNA: TGCGCCAGCAGACAGGGGTCGTCGAACACTGAAGCTTTCTTT

V gene: TRBV5-1
clone size: large
D gene: NA
J gene: TRBJ2-1
CDR3 protein: CASSDGLEQFF
CDR3 DNA: TGCGCCAGCAGCGATGGACTCGAGCAGTTCTTC

V gene: TRBV6-6
clone size: NA
D gene: TRBD2
J gene: TRBJ2-3
CDR3 protein: CASSYWRGDTDTQYF
CDR3 DNA: TGTGCCAGCAGTTACTGGCGGGGGGACACAGATACGCAGTATTTT

V gene: TRBV11-2
clone size: NA
D gene: NA
J gene: TRBJ1-1
CDR3 protein: CASSLDVSGAFF
CDR3 DNA: TGTGCCAGCAGCTTAGATGTCAGTGGGGCTTTCTTT

V gene: TRBV28
clone size: NA
D gene: TRBD1
J gene: TRBJ2-5
CDR3 protein: CASSTAPGQLQETQYF
CDR3 DNA: TGTGCCAGCAGTACCGCTCCGGGACAGCTCCAAGAGACCCAGTACTTC

V gene: TRBV12-5
clone size: NA
D gene: NA
J gene: TRBJ1-1
CDR3 protein: CASGLDPSTLNTEAFF
CDR3 DNA: TGTGCTAGTGGTTTGGACCCATCGACCCTGAACACTGAAGCTTTCTTT

V gene: TRBV27
clone size: NA
D gene: NA
J gene: TRBJ2-7
CDR3 protein: CASSSPDSRSYEQYF
CDR3 DNA: TGTGCCAGCAGTTCGCCCGACAGTAGGTCCTACGAGCAGTACTTC

V gene: TRBV6-6
clone size: once
D gene: NA
J gene: TRBJ1-2
CDR3 protein: CASSYDPRDGYTF
CDR3 DNA: TGTGCCAGCAGTTATGACCCCAGGGACGGCTACACCTTC